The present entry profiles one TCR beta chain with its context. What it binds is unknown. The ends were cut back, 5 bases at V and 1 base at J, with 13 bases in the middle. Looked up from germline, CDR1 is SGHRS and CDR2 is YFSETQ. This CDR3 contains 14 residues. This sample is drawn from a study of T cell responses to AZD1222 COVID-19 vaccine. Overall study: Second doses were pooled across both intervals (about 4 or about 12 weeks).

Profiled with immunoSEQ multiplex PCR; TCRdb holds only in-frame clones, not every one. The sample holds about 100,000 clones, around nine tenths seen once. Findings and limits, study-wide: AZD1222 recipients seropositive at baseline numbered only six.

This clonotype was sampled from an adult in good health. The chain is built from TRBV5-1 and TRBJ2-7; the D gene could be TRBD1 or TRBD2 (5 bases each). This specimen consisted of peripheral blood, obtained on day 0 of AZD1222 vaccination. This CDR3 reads CASRRGPSSYEQYF. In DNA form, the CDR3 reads TGCGCCAGCAGGAGGGGACCCTCTTCCTACGAGCAGTACTTC.